This T cell receptor (beta chain) was found in a study of human T cells and chemical hapten exposure. Study conclusions and caveats: The study found expanded TCRs formed significantly more large CDR3 similarity clusters than controls.

Trimming removed 0 bases at V and 4 bases at J, with 13 bases between. Per the germline V gene, CDR1 is SGHRS and CDR2 is YFSETQ. The CDR3 extends over 15 amino acids. Time point of the sample: patch test 1, 2 weeks after DPC sensitization. Treatment noted: therapeutic diphenylcyclopropenone sensitization with weekly scalp DPC. Individual cDNA molecules (in the library) carried attached unique molecular identifiers. TCRdb analysed the RACE reads with MiXCR anew, one entry per CDR3 protein. In the table there are approximately 90,000 distinct CDR3 sequences, 8% to 11% of which are singletons. This clonotype was observed many times. Antigen specificity is unknown.

This specimen was whole blood, taken in connection with sensitization to the hapten diphenylcyclopropenone (DPC). The chain carries TRBV5-1 and TRBJ1-1, with unresolved D. The sequence came from a man between 35 and 55 years old with alopecia areata. Some clones in this sample may be carry-over from other donors' samples. CDR3 nucleotide sequence: TGCGCCAGCAGCTTGGACGTGGGTATGGGCACTGAAGCTTTCTTT. Its protein product is CASSLDVGMGTEAFF.